Following are 16 T cell receptor beta chains from one sample sequenced in a study of T cells in Graves' hyperthyroidism and ophthalmopathy. Amplification targeted TCR beta CDR3 regions from RNA transcripts. The TCR CDR3 was amplified in a first-round RT-PCR using the HTBI primer set. TCRdb reprocessed the multiplex PCR reads via MiXCR and lists one record per CDR3 protein. The sample has roughly 750,000 distinct CDR3 sequences; 15% to 20% are singletons. The sample comprised blood. These TCRs come from a young man with Graves' hyperthyroidism.

Many counts were recorded for this clonotype. The CDR3 sequence: CALGGRETQYF. Written as DNA, the CDR3 is TGTGCCTTAGGAGGTAGAGAGACCCAGTACTTC. The genes are TRBV30 and TRBJ2-5; possibly TRBD2 for D (5 bases). The CDR3 covers 11 residues. Trimming took 7 bases from V and 4 from J, leaving 10 bases between them. CDR1 is GTSNPN, CDR2 SVGIG, per germline (reference sequence).

This clonotype was counted between two and nine times. CDR3 loop: CASSMTGSSYNEQFF. In DNA form, the CDR3 reads TGTGCCAGTAGTATGACCGGGAGCTCCTACAATGAGCAGTTCTTC. This chain joins TRBV19 and TRBJ2-1, with a possible D match to TRBD2 (6 bases). Between the trimmed V and J ends, which lost 3 bases and 0 bases, there was a span of 9 bases. The germline V gene encodes CDR1 LNHDA and CDR2 SQIVND (reference sequence). The CDR3 loop spans 15 amino acids.

Ten or more counts support this clonotype. This chain links TRBV7-9 with TRBJ2-1, with 10 bases that match TRBD2. The V and J ends lost 4 bases and 5 bases, in that order; junction bases with no gene match: 11. The germline V gene encodes CDR1 SEHNR and CDR2 FQNEAQ (reference sequence). The CDR3 loop spans 17 amino acids. CDR3 sequence (DNA): TGTGCCAGCAGCTCAGCGGGGGGGGGATCCACACACAATGAGCAGTTCTTC. Translating it yields CASSSAGGGSTHNEQFF. Complete variable domain (other parts from reference TRBV7-9 and TRBJ2-1): DTGVSQNPRHKITKRGQNVTFRCDPISEHNRLYWYRQTLGQGPEFLTYFQNEAQLEKSRLLSDRFSAERPKGSFSTLEIQRTEQGDSAMYLCASSSAGGGSTHNEQFFGPGTRLTVL.

This clonotype was picked up many times. The J gene is TRBJ2-7, the V gene TRBV20-1; 8 bases are a match to TRBD2. V lost 5 bases to trimming and J lost 4 bases; unmatched junction nucleotides: 7. CDR1 is DFQATT and CDR2 is SNEGSKA in the germline V gene (reference sequence). This CDR3 region has 13 residues. Written as DNA, the CDR3 is TGCAGTGCTCATAGCGGGATAGCGTACGAGCAGTACTTC. Its protein is CSAHSGIAYEQYF.

This clonotype was counted ten times or more. The rearrangement uses TRBV11-1 and TRBJ2-3; the D gene could be TRBD1 or TRBD2 (5 bases each). Between the trimmed V and J ends, which lost 5 bases and 5 bases, there was a span of 14 bases. The CDR3 length is 14 residues. CDR1 and CDR2 from the germline V gene are SGHAT and FQDESV (reference sequence). The CDR3 DNA sequence: TGTGCCAGCAGCCCCGAGTTGGGGGTAGATACGCAGTATTTT. Translated: CASSPELGVDTQYF.

This clonotype occurred many times. V is TRBV20-1 and J is TRBJ2-7, with D maybe TRBD2 (6 bases). The CDR3 contains 13 residues. The V and J ends lost 5 bases and 1 base respectively, with 12 bases between them. Germline CDR1 and CDR2: DFQATT and SNEGSKA (reference sequence). The DNA of the CDR3 is TGCAGTGCTTACGGGACTCCGTCCTACGAGCAGTACTTC. This gives the protein CSAYGTPSYEQYF.

The chain's CDR3 is CASSPATSGIYNEQFF. The CDR3, as DNA: TGTGCCAGCAGCCCCGCGACTAGCGGGATATACAATGAGCAGTTCTTC. The chain links TRBV3-1 to TRBJ2-1, with 11 bases lining up with TRBD2. The J segment lost 4 bases and the V segment lost 4 bases, leaving 6 bases of the junction unmatched. The CDR3 is 16 amino acids. CDR1 is LGHDT, CDR2 YNNKEL, per germline (reference sequence).

This clonotype was counted between two and nine times. The chain couples TRBV18 to TRBJ1-6; 8 nucleotides agree with TRBD1. The CDR3 spans 15 residues. The V gene end was trimmed by 6 bases and the J gene end by 7 bases; junction bases not matched to a gene: 8. The germline V gene encodes CDR1 KGHSH and CDR2 LQKENI. The CDR3, as DNA: TGTGCCAGCTCCCAGAACAGGGGGGGCAATTCACCCCTCCACTTT. This sequence encodes CASSQNRGGNSPLHF.

The rearrangement joins TRBV28 to TRBJ2-7; 7 bases map to TRBD1. Germline V CDR1 and CDR2: MDHEN, SYDVKM. V trimming: 4 bases; J trimming: 3 bases; junction bases outside the gene matches: 6. The CDR3 has 14 amino acids. The CDR3 region is CASSSGGVHYEQYF. The CDR3 nucleotides read TGTGCCAGCAGTTCAGGGGGAGTTCACTACGAGCAGTACTTC.

There are many counts of this clonotype. The V call is TRBV7-2, the J call TRBJ2-1, with 9 bases that match TRBD2. The V segment lost 6 bases and the J segment 8 bases; nucleotides outside the gene matches: 11. From germline, CDR1 is SGHTA and CDR2 FQGNSA. CDR3 length: 15 residues. The chain's CDR3 is CASRPRGGRAYEQFF. The CDR3 nucleotides are TGTGCCAGCAGACCACGGGGCGGGAGGGCCTATGAGCAGTTCTTC.

The chain has TRBV5-6 and TRBJ1-1, with 11 nucleotides matching TRBD1. J gave up 0 bases and V 4 bases, and 5 bases lay outside the gene matches. Germline loops: CDR1 SGHDT, CDR2 YYEEEE. This CDR3 comprises 16 residues. The CDR3 is CASSAGQGGLNTEAFF. The CDR3 DNA sequence: TGTGCCAGCAGCGCGGGACAGGGGGGACTGAACACTGAAGCTTTCTTT. Variable domain in full (rest from reference TRBV5-6 and TRBJ1-1): DAGVTQSPTHLIKTRGQQVTLRCSPKSGHDTVSWYQQALGQGPQFIFQYYEEEERQRGNFPDRFSGHQFPNYSSELNVNALLLGDSALYLCASSAGQGGLNTEAFFGQGTRLTVV.

This clonotype turned up a few times. The DNA for the CDR3 is TGTGCCAGCAGCAGAGATGGGAGACTAGCGGGAGCAAATGAGCAGTTCTTC. Encoded protein: CASSRDGRLAGANEQFF. The rearrangement uses TRBV9 and TRBJ2-1; TRBD2 aligns across 12 bases. The CDR3 is 17 amino acids. The V and J ends lost 4 bases and 7 bases, in that order; junction bases with no gene match: 12. CDR1 is SGDLS, CDR2 YYNGEE, per germline.

The table lists this clonotype with many counts. The chain is built from TRBV7-2 and TRBJ2-7, with TRBD1 as a possible D gene (6 bases). Trimming took off 0 bases at V and 2 bases at J, with 11 bases between the two ends. CDR1 is SGHTA and CDR2 is FQGNSA in the germline V gene. CDR3 length: 15 residues. This chain's CDR3 is CASSLAPGVPYEQYF. In DNA, the CDR3 is TGTGCCAGCAGCTTAGCGCCAGGGGTTCCCTACGAGCAGTACTTC.

This clonotype was picked up a small number of times. The chain has TRBV5-1 and TRBJ1-2; 11 positions match TRBD1. The V gene's germline CDR1 is SGHRS and CDR2 YFSETQ. Trimming took 3 bases from V and 5 from J; bases not matched to a gene: 3. The CDR3 runs to 14 residues. CDR3 protein: CASSWTGGAYGYTF. CDR3 in DNA: TGCGCCAGCAGCTGGACAGGGGGCGCTTATGGCTACACCTTC.

This clonotype was recorded at least ten times. CDR3 DNA: TGTGCCAGCAGTCCTATAGGGGGGTTCCAGCCCCAGCATTTT. Translating gives CASSPIGGFQPQHF. This sequence joins TRBV28 and TRBJ1-5; D is possibly TRBD1 (6 bases). This CDR3 is built from 14 residues. CDR1 is MDHEN and CDR2 is SYDVKM in the germline V gene. Trimming removed 5 bases from V and 7 bases from J, with 15 bases in between.

This clonotype came up many times. CDR3 nucleotides: TGTGCCAGCAGCCGTAGCGGGAGACAATCCTACGAGCAGTACTTC. Translation: CASSRSGRQSYEQYF. The rearrangement joins TRBV7-2 to TRBJ2-7, with TRBD2 matching over 9 bases. After removal of 5 bases from V and 1 base from J, the junction contained 6 bases not matched to a gene. The CDR3 totals 15 residues. Germline lookup yields CDR1 SGHTA and CDR2 FQGNSA.